Below are 20 T cell receptor beta chains sequenced from a single sample in a study of CD8+ T cells in alopecia areata. cDNA prepared by RNA extraction and subsequent reverse transcription served as the template for sequencing. Profiling relied on immunoSEQ multiplex PCR, and the TCRdb table lists in-frame clones only, not all of them. The sample lists 250,000 to 300,000 clones; over 45% were seen once. Treatment here: oral pan-JAK inhibitor, 5-10 mg twice daily. The source was CD4+ T cells sorted from blood, collected at week 24, from a patient treated with tofacitinib. The receptors come from a human donor with alopecia areata.

This clone has only a few counts. The chain joins TRBV20-1 to TRBJ2-7; D is uncertain. CDR1 DFQATT and CDR2 SNEGSKA come from the germline V gene (reference sequence). Trimming removed 3 bases from V and 10 bases from J, with 13 bases in between. This CDR3 is built from 11 residues. CDR3 sequence reads: CSASASSNQYF. CDR3 nucleotide sequence: TGCAGTGCTAGTGCAAGCTCGAATCAGTACTTC.

This clone showed up just a few times. The gene calls are TRBV28 and TRBJ2-3; 9 bases map to TRBD2. With V trimmed by 7 bases and J by 3 bases, 8 bases remained unmatched. The CDR3 is 15 residues long. Germline assignment: CDR1 MDHEN and CDR2 SYDVKM. CDR3 coding DNA: TGTGCCAGCACCCAGAGCGGGGGGATAACAGATACGCAGTATTTT. It translates to CASTQSGGITDTQYF.

This clone was detected a few times. The gene calls are TRBV5-1 and TRBJ1-1; D is perhaps TRBD1 (5 bases). The V end was cut by 5 bases, the J end by 3 bases, with 11 bases between. Germline CDR1 and CDR2: SGHRS and YFSETQ. The CDR3 sequence is 13 residues long. Here the CDR3 DNA reads TGCGCCAGCAGTTATACCAGGGACACTGAAGCTTTCTTT. Translating it yields CASSYTRDTEAFF. Full variable domain (outside the CDR3, taken from reference TRBV5-1 and TRBJ1-1): KAGVTQTPRYLIKTRGQQVTLSCSPISGHRSVSWYQQTPGQGLQFLFEYFSETQRNKGNFPGRFSGRQFSNSRSEMNVSTLELGDSALYLCASSYTRDTEAFFGQGTRLTVV.

This clone was seen a single time. The chain has TRBV25-1 and TRBJ2-1, with 7 positions matching TRBD2. V dropped 4 bases and J dropped 8; count of bases not matched to a gene: 14. The CDR3 is made up of 16 amino acids. Germline assignment: CDR1 MGHDK and CDR2 SYGVNS. CDR3 in amino acids: CASSARQRLAGDEQFF. CDR3 sequence (DNA): TGTGCCAGCAGTGCACGCCAGAGACTAGCAGGCGATGAGCAGTTCTTC.

The CDR3 DNA sequence: TGTGCCACCAGACAGACTCCGAACACCGGGGAGCTGTTTTTT. Translated: CATRQTPNTGELFF. The chain is built from TRBV10-3 and TRBJ2-2; possible D gene TRBD1, 5 bases. V lost 10 bases and J 0 bases, leaving 12 bases between the germline ends. The CDR3 is 14 amino acids. Germline V gives CDR1 ENHRY, CDR2 SYGVKD.

The chain recombines TRBV7-3 with TRBJ1-2; tentative D call: TRBD1 (5 bases). The V end was cut by 0 bases, the J end by 6 bases, with 14 bases between. In germline, CDR1 is SGHTA, CDR2 FQGTGA. CDR3 length: 15 amino acids. CDR3 sequence reads: CASSLTSAGKDGYTF. CDR3 in DNA: TGTGCCAGCAGCTTAACGTCTGCAGGGAAGGATGGCTACACCTTC.

This clone has a handful of counts. The chain uses TRBV4-2 and TRBJ2-5; 7 bases are shared with TRBD1. Germline loops: CDR1 LGHNA, CDR2 YNFKEQ. The CDR3 runs 14 residues. V was pared by 1 base and J by 4 bases, with 3 bases of the junction left unmatched. The CDR3 region is CASSQGQGRETQYF. CDR3 nucleotides: TGTGCCAGCAGCCAAGGACAGGGTAGAGAGACCCAGTACTTC.

As concerns this clone: This sample includes further DNA sequences coding for the same CDR3. The chain joins TRBV5-6 to TRBJ2-3; D gene unclear. CDR3 size: 13 residues. Trimming shortened V by 1 base and J by 1 base, and 4 bases separated the two germline ends. CDR1 is SGHDT and CDR2 is YYEEEE in the germline V gene. The CDR3 here is CASSLSGTDTQYF. The CDR3 nucleotides read TGTGCCAGCAGCTTGTCCGGCACAGATACGCAGTATTTT.

This clone was detected a few times. The gene calls are TRBV28 and TRBJ1-1; D is unclear. Germline V gives CDR1 MDHEN, CDR2 SYDVKM. The V end lost 3 bases, the J end lost 4 bases, and 9 bases lay between the germline ends. The CDR3 is 13 amino acids. For the CDR3, the DNA is TGTGCCAGCAGTTTTTCAGGTGGCACTGAAGCTTTCTTT. This sequence encodes CASSFSGGTEAFF.

The chain has TRBV5-4 and TRBJ1-1; the D gene is possibly TRBD1 (6 bases). CDR3 length: 15 amino acids. Deletions cut 3 bases from V and 1 base from J, with 13 bases between. CDR1 SGHNT and CDR2 YYREEE come from the germline V gene (reference sequence). DNA of the CDR3: TGTGCCAGCAGCTCCCCCGGGGGGGCGAACACTGAAGCTTTCTTT. Amino acid sequence: CASSSPGGANTEAFF.

The chain carries TRBV7-6 and TRBJ1-2; possible D gene TRBD1, 6 bases. V was cut by 2 bases and J by 3 bases, with 7 bases left in between. CDR1 SGHVS and CDR2 FNYEAQ come from the germline V gene. This CDR3 spans 13 amino acids. In DNA, the CDR3 is TGTGCCAGCAGCTTAAGGGGGGACTATGGCTACACCTTC. This sequence encodes CASSLRGDYGYTF.

This clone came up a few times. The chain couples TRBV4-2 to TRBJ2-5; TRBD2 agrees at 8 bases. CDR1 and CDR2 from the germline V gene are LGHNA and YNFKEQ. Trimming took 1 base from V and 3 from J; bases not matched to a gene: 7. CDR3 length equals 16 residues. The CDR3 DNA sequence: TGTGCCAGCAGCCAAGGGGGAGCGGGGGAGAAAGAGACCCAGTACTTC. Translating it yields CASSQGGAGEKETQYF.

The gene calls are TRBV25-1 and TRBJ2-5; no clear D. Deletions cut 6 bases from V and 2 bases from J, with 4 bases between. Germline assignment: CDR1 MGHDK and CDR2 SYGVNS. The CDR3 is made up of 11 amino acids. This CDR3 reads CASRQQETQYF. For the CDR3, the DNA is TGTGCCAGCAGACAGCAAGAGACCCAGTACTTC.

This clone was detected ten times or more. The genes are TRBV5-4 and TRBJ2-3; D ambiguous. Germline V CDR1 and CDR2: SGHNT, YYREEE (reference sequence). Trimming took 5 bases from V and 6 from J, leaving 13 bases between them. The CDR3 extends over 13 amino acids. The CDR3 DNA reads TGTGCCAGCAGGTACCCTGAGGTGGATACGCAGTATTTT. It codes for CASRYPEVDTQYF.

J is TRBJ2-3 and V is TRBV15; 8 bases match TRBD1. Germline CDR1 LNHNV, CDR2 YYDKDF (reference sequence). The CDR3 extends over 17 amino acids. V gave up 8 bases and J gave up 3 bases; unmatched junction bases: 16. The CDR3 region has the DNA TGTGCCACCTCACAAAGCCGGGGCAGGGGGCCGACAGATACGCAGTATTTT. This sequence encodes CATSQSRGRGPTDTQYF.

The V and J genes are TRBV28 and TRBJ2-1; TRBD2 might be the D (7 bases). Trimming pared 7 bases from V and 1 base from J, leaving 14 bases between. This CDR3 contains 15 residues. Germline assignment: CDR1 MDHEN and CDR2 SYDVKM. The DNA for the CDR3 is TGTGCCAGCACCCAGGGGAGGGGTTCCTACAATGAGCAGTTCTTC. Amino acids: CASTQGRGSYNEQFF.

The chain employs TRBV7-2 and TRBJ1-6; D not resolved. The CDR3 sequence is 14 residues long. In germline, CDR1 is SGHTA, CDR2 FQGNSA. The V end lost 1 base, the J end lost 7 bases, and 8 bases lay between the germline ends. The CDR3 here is CASSLVVNNSPLHF. The DNA of the CDR3 is TGTGCCAGCAGCTTAGTGGTTAACAATTCACCCCTCCACTTT.

The CDR3 protein is CASSPGGLARETQYF. Here the CDR3 DNA reads TGTGCCAGCAGCCCCGGAGGATTAGCCAGGGAGACCCAGTACTTC. The chain combines TRBV5-4 with TRBJ2-5; a possible D gene is TRBD2 (5 bases). This CDR3 is built from 15 residues. Trimming took off 4 bases at V and 5 bases at J, with 18 bases between the two ends. Germline V gene data show CDR1 as SGHNT and CDR2 as YYREEE (reference sequence).

This chain connects TRBV7-9 to TRBJ2-3; 10 positions agree with TRBD2. Germline loops: CDR1 SEHNR, CDR2 FQNEAQ (reference sequence). V shed 5 bases, J shed 1 base, and the junction held 9 bases outside the gene matches. The CDR3 is 17 amino acids. The CDR3, as DNA: TGTGCCAGCAGCGCCTCTAGCGGGGGATTAGGCACAGATACGCAGTATTTT. This codes for CASSASSGGLGTDTQYF. The full variable domain, its missing parts supplied by reference TRBV7-9 and TRBJ2-3, is DTGVSQNPRHKITKRGQNVTFRCDPISEHNRLYWYRQTLGQGPEFLTYFQNEAQLEKSRLLSDRFSAERPKGSFSTLEIQRTEQGDSAMYLCASSASSGGLGTDTQYFGPGTRLTVL.

A few counts support this clone. Germline and junction disagree at one end, which may indicate a read error. The CDR3 bases are TGTGCTAGCAGCTTAGGTCTAGCGGATAACAATGAGCAGTTCTTC. Translated, it gives CASSLGLADNNEQFF. The gene calls are TRBV7-7 and TRBJ2-1; the match to TRBD2 covers 7 bases. This CDR3 region has 15 residues. Per the germline V gene, CDR1 is SSHAT and CDR2 is FNYEAQ (reference sequence).